This entry describes one T cell receptor (beta chain). The data stem from a study of blood T cell repertoires in COVID-19. Study context: The United States, Italy and Spain were the sources of the acute and convalescent COVID-19 samples. The cDNA or gDNA used as material had been derived from T cells, B-cell-depleted T cells, or PBMCs.

With V trimmed by 3 bases and J by 0 bases, 9 bases remained unmatched. The CDR3 sequence is 18 residues long. Germline V lookup: CDR1 SGHNT, CDR2 YENEEA. Per the original methods: Amplification with reference gene primers provided the estimates of nucleated cell counts. Method: immunoSEQ multiplex PCR; TCRdb's copy keeps in-frame clones and lacks some. Clone size and the V and J calls come from that table; the DNA yielded D and trimming. This sample has 150,000 to 160,000 clones, with around three quarters found just once. The sample taken for sequencing was peripheral blood. The chain joins TRBV11-3 to TRBJ2-7; 12 bases map to TRBD2. This TCR was sampled from a man aged 80 or over with acute or convalescent COVID-19. In DNA, the CDR3 is TGTGCCAGCAGCTTTGAAGGACTAGCGGGGATTACCTCCTACGAGCAGTACTTC. Amino acids: CASSFEGLAGITSYEQYF.